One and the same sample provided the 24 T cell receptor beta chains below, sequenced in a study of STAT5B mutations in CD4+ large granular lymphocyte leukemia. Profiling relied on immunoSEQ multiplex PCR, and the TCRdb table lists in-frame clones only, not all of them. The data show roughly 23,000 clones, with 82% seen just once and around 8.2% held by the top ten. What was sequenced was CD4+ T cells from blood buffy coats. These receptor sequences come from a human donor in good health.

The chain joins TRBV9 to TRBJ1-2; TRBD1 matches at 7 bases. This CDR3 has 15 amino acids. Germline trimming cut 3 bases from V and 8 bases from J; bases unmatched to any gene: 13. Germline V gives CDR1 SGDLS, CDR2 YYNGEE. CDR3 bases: TGTGCCAGCAGCGCCGCGGGACAGTGGGGGTCGGGCTACACCTTC. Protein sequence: CASSAAGQWGSGYTF. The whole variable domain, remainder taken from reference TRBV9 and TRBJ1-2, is DSGVTQTPKHLITATGQRVTLRCSPRSGDLSVYWYQQSLDQGLQFLIQYYNGEERAKGNILERFSAQQFPDLHSELNLSSLELGDSALYFCASSAAGQWGSGYTFGSGTRLTVV.

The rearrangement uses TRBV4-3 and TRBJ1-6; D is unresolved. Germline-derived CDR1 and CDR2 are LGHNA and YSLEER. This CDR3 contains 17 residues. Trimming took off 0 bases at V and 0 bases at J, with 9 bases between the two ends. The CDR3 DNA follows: TGCGCCAGCAGCCAAGAGGTTTCCCGCTCCTATAATTCACCCCTCCACTTT. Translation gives CASSQEVSRSYNSPLHF.

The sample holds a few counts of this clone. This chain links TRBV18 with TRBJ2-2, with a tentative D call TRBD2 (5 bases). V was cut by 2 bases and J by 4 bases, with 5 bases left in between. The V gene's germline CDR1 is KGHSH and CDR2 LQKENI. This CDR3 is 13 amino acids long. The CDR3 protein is CASSPGSTGELFF. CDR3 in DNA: TGTGCCAGCTCACCAGGGAGCACCGGGGAGCTGTTTTTT. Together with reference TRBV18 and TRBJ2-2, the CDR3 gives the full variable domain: NAGVMQNPRHLVRRRGQEARLRCSPMKGHSHVYWYRQLPEEGLKFMVYLQKENIIDESGMPKERFSAEFPKEGPSILRIQQVVRGDSAAYFCASSPGSTGELFFGEGSRLTVL.

CDR3 sequence (DNA): TGTGCCAGCAGCGACCGGGGGGGCGCGGGAGATGAGCAGTTCTTC. It is translated as CASSDRGGAGDEQFF. V is TRBV5-8 and J is TRBJ2-1; 8 nucleotides align to TRBD2. V shed 4 bases, J shed 8 bases, and the junction held 11 bases outside the gene matches. Germline V gene data show CDR1 as SGHTS and CDR2 as YDEGEE. The CDR3 is 15 residues long. Based on the CDR3 plus reference TRBV5-8 and TRBJ2-1, the full variable domain is EAGVTQSPTHLIKTRGQQATLRCSPISGHTSVYWYQQALGLGLQFLLWYDEGEERNRGNFPPRFSGRQFPNYSSELNVNALELEDSALYLCASSDRGGAGDEQFFGPGTRLTVL.

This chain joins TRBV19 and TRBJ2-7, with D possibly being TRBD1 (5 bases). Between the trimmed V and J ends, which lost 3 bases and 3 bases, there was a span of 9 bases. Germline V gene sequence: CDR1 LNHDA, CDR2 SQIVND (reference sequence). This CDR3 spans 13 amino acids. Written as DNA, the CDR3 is TGTGCCAGTAGTATTAGGGGCGACTACGAGCAGTACTTC. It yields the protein CASSIRGDYEQYF.

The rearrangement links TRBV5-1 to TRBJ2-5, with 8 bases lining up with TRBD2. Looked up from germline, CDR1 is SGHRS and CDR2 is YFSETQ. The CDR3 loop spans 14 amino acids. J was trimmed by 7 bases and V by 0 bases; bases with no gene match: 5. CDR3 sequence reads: CASSLDSRGGTQYF. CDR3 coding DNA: TGCGCCAGCAGCTTGGACAGCCGGGGGGGGACCCAGTACTTC.

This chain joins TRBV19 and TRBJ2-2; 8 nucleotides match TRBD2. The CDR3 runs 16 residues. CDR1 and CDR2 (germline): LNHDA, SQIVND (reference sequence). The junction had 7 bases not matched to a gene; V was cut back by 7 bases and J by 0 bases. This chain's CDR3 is CASNYERGPNTGELFF. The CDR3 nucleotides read TGTGCCAGTAATTACGAGCGGGGGCCGAACACCGGGGAGCTGTTTTTT.

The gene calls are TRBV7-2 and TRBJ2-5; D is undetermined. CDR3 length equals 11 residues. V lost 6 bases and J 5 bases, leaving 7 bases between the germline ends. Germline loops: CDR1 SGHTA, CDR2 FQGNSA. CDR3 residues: CASSQVETQYF. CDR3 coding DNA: TGTGCCAGCAGTCAAGTGGAGACCCAGTACTTC. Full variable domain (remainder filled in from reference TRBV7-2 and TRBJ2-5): GAGVSQSPSNKVTEKGKDVELRCDPISGHTALYWYRQSLGQGLEFLIYFQGNSAPDKSGLPSDRFSAERTGGSVSTLTIQRTQQEDSAVYLCASSQVETQYFGPGTRLLVL.

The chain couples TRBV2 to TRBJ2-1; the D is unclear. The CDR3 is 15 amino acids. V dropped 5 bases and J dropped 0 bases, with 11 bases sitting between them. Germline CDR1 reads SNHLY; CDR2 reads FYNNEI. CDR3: CASSSDVSSYNEQFF. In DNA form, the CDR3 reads TGTGCCAGCAGTTCGGACGTAAGCTCCTACAATGAGCAGTTCTTC.

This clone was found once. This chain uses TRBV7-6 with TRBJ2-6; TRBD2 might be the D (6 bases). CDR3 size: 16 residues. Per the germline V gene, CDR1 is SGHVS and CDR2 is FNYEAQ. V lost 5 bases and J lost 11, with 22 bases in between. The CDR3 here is CASSPRGAGTPHVLTF. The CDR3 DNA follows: TGTGCCAGCAGCCCGAGAGGAGCCGGGACTCCGCACGTCCTGACTTTC.

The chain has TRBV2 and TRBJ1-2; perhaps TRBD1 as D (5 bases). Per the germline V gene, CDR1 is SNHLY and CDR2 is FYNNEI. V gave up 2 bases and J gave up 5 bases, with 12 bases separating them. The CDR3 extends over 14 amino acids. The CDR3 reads CASSEWGSEYGYTF. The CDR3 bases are TGTGCCAGCAGTGAATGGGGCTCTGAGTATGGCTACACCTTC.

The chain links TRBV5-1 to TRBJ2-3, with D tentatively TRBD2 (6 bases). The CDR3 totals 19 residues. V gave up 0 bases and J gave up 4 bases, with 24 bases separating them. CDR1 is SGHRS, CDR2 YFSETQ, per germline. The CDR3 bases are TGCGCCAGCAGCTTGGTTTTCCGGGGGTCCGTGGGGCTCCCAGATACGCAGTATTTT. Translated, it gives CASSLVFRGSVGLPDTQYF. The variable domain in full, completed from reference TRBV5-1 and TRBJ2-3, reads KAGVTQTPRYLIKTRGQQVTLSCSPISGHRSVSWYQQTPGQGLQFLFEYFSETQRNKGNFPGRFSGRQFSNSRSEMNVSTLELGDSALYLCASSLVFRGSVGLPDTQYFGPGTRLTVL.

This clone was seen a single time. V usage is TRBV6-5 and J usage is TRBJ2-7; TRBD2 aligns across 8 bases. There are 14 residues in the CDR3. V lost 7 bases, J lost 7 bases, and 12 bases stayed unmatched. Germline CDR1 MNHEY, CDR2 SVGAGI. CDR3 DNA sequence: TGTGCCAGCAAACTGACTAGCGCCCAGAGGGAGCAGTACTTC. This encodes CASKLTSAQREQYF.

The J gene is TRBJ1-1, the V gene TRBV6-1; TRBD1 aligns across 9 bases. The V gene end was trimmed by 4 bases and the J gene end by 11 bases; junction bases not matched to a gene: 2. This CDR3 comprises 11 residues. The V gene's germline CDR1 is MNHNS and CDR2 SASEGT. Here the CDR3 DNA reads TGTGCCAGCAGTGGGGACAGGGCTGCTTTCTTT. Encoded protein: CASSGDRAAFF.

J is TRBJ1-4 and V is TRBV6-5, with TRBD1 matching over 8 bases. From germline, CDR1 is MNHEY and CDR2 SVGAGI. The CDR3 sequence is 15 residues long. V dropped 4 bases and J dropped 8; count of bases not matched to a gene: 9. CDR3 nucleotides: TGTGCCAGCAGTTCCCCTAAACAGGGGGACGAAAAACTGTTTTTT. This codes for CASSSPKQGDEKLFF.

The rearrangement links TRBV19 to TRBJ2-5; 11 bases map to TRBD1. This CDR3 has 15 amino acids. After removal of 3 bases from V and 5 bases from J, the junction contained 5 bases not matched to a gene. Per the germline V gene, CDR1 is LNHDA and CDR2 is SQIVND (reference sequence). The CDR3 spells CASSIGQGAWETQYF. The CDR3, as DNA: TGTGCCAGTAGTATCGGACAGGGGGCCTGGGAGACCCAGTACTTC.

The CDR3 DNA reads as TGTGCCAGCAGAGGACTAGCGGGGGGGCGGGAGCAGTTCTTC. Protein: CASRGLAGGREQFF. This chain uses TRBV27 with TRBJ2-1; 15 bases are a match to TRBD2. The CDR3 runs 14 residues. V shed 6 bases and J 10 bases; nucleotides not matched to a gene: 4. Germline assignment: CDR1 MNHEY and CDR2 SMNVEV (reference sequence).

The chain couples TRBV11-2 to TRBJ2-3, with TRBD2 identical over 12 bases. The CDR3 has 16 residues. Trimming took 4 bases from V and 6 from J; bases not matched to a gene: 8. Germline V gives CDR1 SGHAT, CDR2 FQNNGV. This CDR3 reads CASSSRLAGVGDTQYF. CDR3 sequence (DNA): TGTGCCAGCAGCTCCCGACTAGCGGGAGTGGGGGATACGCAGTATTTT. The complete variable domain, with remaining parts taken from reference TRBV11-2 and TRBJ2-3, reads EAGVAQSPRYKIIEKRQSVAFWCNPISGHATLYWYQQILGQGPKLLIQFQNNGVVDDSQLPKDRFSAERLKGVDSTLKIQPAKLEDSAVYLCASSSRLAGVGDTQYFGPGTRLTVL.

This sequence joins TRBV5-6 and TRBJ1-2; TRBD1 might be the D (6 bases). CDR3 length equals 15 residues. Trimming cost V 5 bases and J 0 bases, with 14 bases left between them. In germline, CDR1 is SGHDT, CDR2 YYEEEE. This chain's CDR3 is CASRVGQTPNYGYTF. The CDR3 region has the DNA TGTGCCAGCAGGGTTGGACAGACTCCTAACTATGGCTACACCTTC.

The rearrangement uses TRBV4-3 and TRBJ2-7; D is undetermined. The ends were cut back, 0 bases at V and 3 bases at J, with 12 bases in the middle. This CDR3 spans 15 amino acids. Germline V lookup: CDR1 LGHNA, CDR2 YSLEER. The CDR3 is CASSQDLLPLYEQYF. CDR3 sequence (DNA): TGCGCCAGCAGCCAAGATCTTTTACCGCTCTACGAGCAGTACTTC.

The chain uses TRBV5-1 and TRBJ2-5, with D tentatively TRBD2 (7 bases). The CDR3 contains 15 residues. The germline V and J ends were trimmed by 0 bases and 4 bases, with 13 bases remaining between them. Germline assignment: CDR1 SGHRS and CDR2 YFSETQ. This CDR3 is CASSLALGGPETQYF. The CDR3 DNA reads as TGCGCCAGCAGCTTGGCCTTGGGGGGGCCAGAGACCCAGTACTTC.

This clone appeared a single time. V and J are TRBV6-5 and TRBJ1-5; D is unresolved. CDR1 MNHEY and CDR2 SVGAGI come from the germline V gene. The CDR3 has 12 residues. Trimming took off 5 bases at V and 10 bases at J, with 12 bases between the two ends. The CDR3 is CASSEAPDPQHF. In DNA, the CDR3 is TGTGCCAGCAGTGAAGCACCGGATCCCCAGCATTTT.

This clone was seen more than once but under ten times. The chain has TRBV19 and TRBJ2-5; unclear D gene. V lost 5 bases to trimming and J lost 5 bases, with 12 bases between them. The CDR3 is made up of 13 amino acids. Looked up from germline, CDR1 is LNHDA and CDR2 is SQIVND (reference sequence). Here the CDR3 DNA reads TGTGCCAGTAGTCAAATCGTATCGGAGACCCAGTACTTC. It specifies CASSQIVSETQYF.

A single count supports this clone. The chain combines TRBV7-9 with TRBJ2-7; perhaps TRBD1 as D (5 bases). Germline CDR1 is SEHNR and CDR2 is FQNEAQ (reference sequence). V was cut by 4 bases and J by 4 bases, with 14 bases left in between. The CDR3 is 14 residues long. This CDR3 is CASSWGLSGYEQYF. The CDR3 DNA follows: TGTGCCAGCAGCTGGGGCCTCTCCGGGTACGAGCAGTACTTC.